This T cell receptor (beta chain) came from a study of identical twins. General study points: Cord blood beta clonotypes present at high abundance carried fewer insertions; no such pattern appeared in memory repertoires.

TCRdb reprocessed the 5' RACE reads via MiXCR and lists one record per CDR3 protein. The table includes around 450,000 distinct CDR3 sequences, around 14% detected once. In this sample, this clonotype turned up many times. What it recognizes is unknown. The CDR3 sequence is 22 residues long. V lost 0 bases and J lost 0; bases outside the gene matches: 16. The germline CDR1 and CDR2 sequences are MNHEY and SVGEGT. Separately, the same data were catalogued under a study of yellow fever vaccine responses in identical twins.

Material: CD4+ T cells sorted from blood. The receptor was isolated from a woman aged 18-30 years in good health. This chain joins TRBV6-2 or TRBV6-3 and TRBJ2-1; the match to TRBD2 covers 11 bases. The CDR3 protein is CASSYSGALLAGVKSSYNEQFF. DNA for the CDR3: TGTGCCAGCAGTTACTCGGGGGCCCTACTAGCGGGAGTTAAGAGCTCCTACAATGAGCAGTTCTTC.